This paragraph reports one T cell receptor (beta chain). The antigen remains unidentified. These data are taken from a study of shared clonotypes between healthy human individuals. Study as a whole: Participating donors consisted of a couple of women and a few men aged 18 to 49. CD4 naive cells filled three plates per donor, CD4 memory three, CD8 naive two and CD8 memory one. Overall study findings and caveats: Deeper or shallower sequencing was expected to change how clonotypes are shared among donors. Rarefaction demonstrated incomplete sorted-subset sequencing despite large depth.

Only in-frame clones appear in the TCRdb table, and some are missing; sequencing was by immunoSEQ multiplex PCR. The sample contains about a million clones, around 80% of which appear only once. The CDR3 has 12 amino acids. Trimming left V 6 bases short and J 6 bases short, with 9 bases between. Germline V lookup: CDR1 MDHEN, CDR2 SYDVKM. The sequenced sample was memory CD4+ T cells sorted from blood. The subset denotes: CD45RA-negative fraction. V and J are TRBV28 and TRBJ1-5; no reliable D call. The clonotype was recovered from a man aged 18-30 years in good health. The CDR3, as DNA: TGTGCCAGCAGCGATAAGGGTCAGCCCCAGCATTTT. Its protein is CASSDKGQPQHF. The full variable domain, completed using reference TRBV28 and TRBJ1-5, is DVKVTQSSRYLVKRTGEKVFLECVQDMDHENMFWYRQDPGLGLRLIYFSYDVKMKEKGDIPEGYSVSREKKERFSLILESASTNQTSMYLCASSDKGQPQHFGDGTRLSIL.